This TCR beta chain was sequenced for a study of CD8 T cells in ankylosing spondylitis. Overall study findings and caveats: Clones linked to disease, bearing a CD8+ phenotype, were relatively rare in peripheral blood. There was reportedly significant enrichment of clones that were disease-linked in matched ankylosing spondylitis synovial fluid. The study identified a TCR beta motif of roughly eight highly homologous variants that appeared characteristic of ankylosing spondylitis blood.

The CDR3 extends over 21 amino acids. From germline, CDR1 is SGHTA and CDR2 FQGNSA. Unmatched junction bases numbered 21, after V lost 5 bases and J lost 1 base. As to this clonotype: Its antigen is unknown.

TCRdb redid the calling of the 5' RACE reads with MiXCR, one entry per CDR3 protein. The sample comprises 200,000 to 250,000 distinct CDR3 sequences, over 9.5% of which are singletons, and approximately 20% rests with the top ten. The TCR comes from a male donor with ankylosing spondylitis or in good health (not recorded which). The sample was blood, either unsorted or a sorted T cell fraction (not recorded which). V gene TRBV7-2 combines with J gene TRBJ2-7, with 12 positions matching TRBD2. The CDR3 reads CASSPQLLAGGLYDKSYEQYF. The CDR3 nucleotides are TGTGCCAGCAGCCCTCAGTTACTAGCGGGGGGCCTGTATGACAAATCCTACGAGCAGTACTTC.